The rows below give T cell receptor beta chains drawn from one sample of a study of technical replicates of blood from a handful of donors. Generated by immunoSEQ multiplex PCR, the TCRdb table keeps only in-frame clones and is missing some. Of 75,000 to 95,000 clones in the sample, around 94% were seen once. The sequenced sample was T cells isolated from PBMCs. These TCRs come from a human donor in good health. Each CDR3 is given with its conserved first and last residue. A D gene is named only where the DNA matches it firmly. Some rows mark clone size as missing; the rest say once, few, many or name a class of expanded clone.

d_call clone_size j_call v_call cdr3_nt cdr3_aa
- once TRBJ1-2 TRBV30 TGTGCCTGGAGTGGGGGGGTTAGTGGCTACACCTTC CAWSGGVSGYTF
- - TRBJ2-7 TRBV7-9 TGTGCCAGCAGTACCACGGAGGCGATCGAGCAGTACTTC CASSTTEAIEQYF
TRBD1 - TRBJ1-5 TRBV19 TGTGCCAGTAGTACGCGGCCGGACAGGACACAGCCCCAGCATTTT CASSTRPDRTQPQHF
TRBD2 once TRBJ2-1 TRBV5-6 TGTGCCAGCAGCTTGAGGGTGGTTAGCGGGATTGAGCAGTTCTTC CASSLRVVSGIEQFF
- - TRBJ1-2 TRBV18 TGTGCCAGCTCACCACCGTACTTCGGGGGGGCCCATGGCTACACCTTC CASSPPYFGGAHGYTF
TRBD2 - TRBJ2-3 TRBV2 TGTGCCAGCAGTGGTTTAGGCGGGGGGGGCACAGATACGCAGTATTTT CASSGLGGGGTDTQYF
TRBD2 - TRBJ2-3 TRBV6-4 TGTGCCAGCAGTGACTCTTCTAGCGGGACAGATACGCAGTATTTT CASSDSSSGTDTQYF
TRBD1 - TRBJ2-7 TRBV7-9 TGTGCCATTACAGGGGGAAATATGGGGGAGCAGTACTTC CAITGGNMGEQYF
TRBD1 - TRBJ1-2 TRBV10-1 TGCGCCAGCAGTGAGTCGGGGACAGGGGGCTTGGATGGCTACACCTTC CASSESGTGGLDGYTF
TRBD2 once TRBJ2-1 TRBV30 TGTGCCTGGAGTGCACGGGGGGTGGATGAGCAGTTCTTC CAWSARGVDEQFF
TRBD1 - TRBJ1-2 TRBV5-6 TGTGCCAGCAGCTTGGAAGGGGGCCGTGGCTATGGCTACACCTTC CASSLEGGRGYGYTF
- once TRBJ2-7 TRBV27 TGTGCCAGCAGTTCACCGACAGGTTCTGGGTACGAGCAGTACTTC CASSSPTGSGYEQYF
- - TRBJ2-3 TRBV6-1 TGTGCCAGCAGTGAAGTTGGCGGGCTGGAGATTAGCACAGATACGCAGTATTTT CASSEVGGLEISTDTQYF
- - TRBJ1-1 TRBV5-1 TGCGCCAGCAGCTTGGCCCCTACAGCGAACACTGAAGCTTTCTTT CASSLAPTANTEAFF
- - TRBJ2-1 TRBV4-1 TGCGCCAGCAGCCACAACTGGGGCAGCTCCTACAATGAGCAGTTCTTC CASSHNWGSSYNEQFF
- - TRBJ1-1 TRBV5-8 TGTGCCAGCAGCTTGGGGAGGAGGGAAGCTTTCTTT CASSLGRREAFF
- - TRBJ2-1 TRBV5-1 TGCGCCAGCAGCTTGGGTGGGGGGTCCTACAATGAGCAGTTCTTC CASSLGGGSYNEQFF
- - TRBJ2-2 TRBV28 TGTGCCAGCATCTTCACCCCCAGGACCGGGGAGCTGTTTTTT CASIFTPRTGELFF